Below, 28 T cell receptor beta chains from the same sample are listed, as sequenced in a study of human T cells and chemical hapten exposure. Time point: patch test 2, 6 weeks after DPC sensitization. The treatment was: therapeutic diphenylcyclopropenone sensitization with weekly scalp DPC. TCRdb reprocessed the RACE reads via MiXCR and lists one record per CDR3 protein. The sample shows roughly 380,000 distinct CDR3 sequences, around 6% of them seen only once. The sequenced sample was whole blood, obtained in connection with sensitization to the hapten diphenylcyclopropenone (DPC). These receptors all stem from a woman aged 18-29 years with alopecia areata. Some clones in this sample may be carry-over from other donors' samples.

This clonotype was seen a few times. The chain links TRBV4-2 to TRBJ1-4; D uncertain. The V gene's germline CDR1 is LGHNA and CDR2 YNFKEQ. Trimming left V 4 bases short and J 1 base short, with 10 bases between. CDR3 length: 15 amino acids. The CDR3 bases are TGTGCCAGCAGCCTTTCCCGGCAAACTAATGAAAAACTGTTTTTT. It specifies CASSLSRQTNEKLFF.

In this sample, this clonotype turned up a few times. Here the CDR3 DNA reads TGTGCCAGCAGCTTAGAGGCGGATTCACCCCTCCACTTT. Amino acid sequence: CASSLEADSPLHF. The V and J genes are TRBV7-9 and TRBJ1-6; no definite D call. The CDR3 spans 13 residues. Germline values: CDR1 SEHNR, CDR2 FQNEAQ (reference sequence). With 1 base removed from V and 8 bases from J, the gap between germline ends came to 6 bases. Based on the CDR3 plus reference TRBV7-9 and TRBJ1-6, the full variable domain is DTGVSQNPRHKITKRGQNVTFRCDPISEHNRLYWYRQTLGQGPEFLTYFQNEAQLEKSRLLSDRFSAERPKGSFSTLEIQRTEQGDSAMYLCASSLEADSPLHFGNGTRLTVT.

In its sample, this clonotype was seen many times. This chain connects TRBV6-5 to TRBJ1-4; possibly TRBD1 for D (5 bases). The CDR3 spans 14 residues. Looked up from germline, CDR1 is MNHEY and CDR2 is SVGAGI. Trimming took off 5 bases at V and 8 bases at J, with 15 bases between the two ends. DNA of the CDR3: TGTGCCAGCAGTCTGGGACTGGGCCAGGAAAAACTGTTTTTT. This encodes CASSLGLGQEKLFF.

This clonotype has a handful of counts. This rearrangement joins TRBV5-1 to TRBJ2-3, with 10 nucleotides matching TRBD2. V lost 4 bases and J lost 1; bases outside the gene matches: 9. Germline lookup yields CDR1 SGHRS and CDR2 YFSETQ. This CDR3 spans 17 amino acids. CDR3 nucleotides: TGCGCCAGCAGCGCCGGGGCTAGCGGGGGCCGCACAGATACGCAGTATTTT. This sequence encodes CASSAGASGGRTDTQYF.

In this sample, this clonotype turned up many times. The chain carries TRBV20-1 and TRBJ1-1; tentative D call: TRBD1 (5 bases). The V end lost 6 bases, the J end lost 5 bases, and 16 bases lay between the germline ends. CDR1 is DFQATT, CDR2 SNEGSKA, per germline (reference sequence). This CDR3 has 13 residues. The CDR3 protein is CSAKKDTRTEAFF. CDR3 sequence (DNA): TGCAGTGCCAAGAAGGACACCAGAACTGAAGCTTTCTTT.

This clonotype came up a few times. The chain carries TRBV7-2 and TRBJ2-3; possibly TRBD2 for D (6 bases). Germline values: CDR1 SGHTA, CDR2 FQGNSA. CDR3 length equals 14 residues. Trimming took off 5 bases at V and 2 bases at J, with 11 bases between the two ends. CDR3 bases: TGTGCCAGCAGCATGACTAGTTACACAGATACGCAGTATTTT. It translates to CASSMTSYTDTQYF.

Points on this clonotype: A much larger clone lies a single base off, so this may be a read error. The rearrangement joins TRBV7-9 to TRBJ1-3; the D is unclear. In germline, CDR1 is SEHNR, CDR2 FQNEAQ (reference sequence). The length of the CDR3 is 15 residues. CDR3 bases: TGTGCCAGCTCCCTACAAGGGAGCTCTGGAAACACCAAATATTTT. This translates into CASSLQGSSGNTKYF.

There are a few counts of this clonotype. The chain is built from TRBV2 and TRBJ1-5; D perhaps matches TRBD1 (5 bases). From germline, CDR1 is SNHLY and CDR2 FYNNEI. The V gene lost 5 bases and the J gene lost 0 bases, with 11 bases spanning the gap. The CDR3 length is 15 residues. The CDR3 DNA reads TGTGCCAGCAGTATTAGGGACTTTAGCAATCAGCCCCAGCATTTT. It encodes CASSIRDFSNQPQHF.

In this sample, this clonotype turned up a few times. This chain links TRBV12-3 or TRBV12-4 with TRBJ2-5; D assignment may be TRBD1 or TRBD2 (6 bases each). V was cut by 5 bases and J by 1 base, with 17 bases left in between. There are 16 residues in the CDR3. CDR3 protein: CASSAGPGAGQETQYF. DNA for the CDR3: TGTGCCAGCAGTGCCGGGCCGGGGGCCGGCCAAGAGACCCAGTACTTC.

This clonotype showed up just a few times. V usage is TRBV12-3 or TRBV12-4 and J usage is TRBJ1-5; possible D gene TRBD1, 5 bases. The V gene lost 10 bases and the J gene lost 4 bases, with 17 bases spanning the gap. The CDR3 contains 14 residues. CDR3 amino acids: CAIRAGEGNQPQHF. The CDR3 DNA follows: TGTGCCATCCGGGCGGGGGAAGGGAATCAGCCCCAGCATTTT.

This chain links TRBV6-6 with TRBJ1-1; 7 bases match TRBD1. The germline CDR1 and CDR2 sequences are MNHNY and SVGAGI (reference sequence). CDR3 size: 16 residues. V trimming: 3 bases; J trimming: 1 base; junction bases outside the gene matches: 8. This CDR3 is CASSYGARGANTEAFF. CDR3 in DNA: TGTGCCAGCAGTTATGGGGCCAGGGGGGCGAACACTGAAGCTTTCTTT.

The chain combines TRBV27 with TRBJ1-6, with D possibly being TRBD1 (6 bases). Looked up from germline, CDR1 is MNHEY and CDR2 is SMNVEV (reference sequence). This CDR3 has 16 residues. Trimming took off 5 bases at V and 2 bases at J, with 13 bases between the two ends. CDR3 bases: TGTGCCAGCAGTCTCAGCGGGACACCCTATAATTCACCCCTCCACTTT. As protein: CASSLSGTPYNSPLHF.

Many counts were recorded for this clonotype. The chain joins TRBV6-5 to TRBJ1-4; D unclear. Germline V gene data show CDR1 as MNHEY and CDR2 as SVGAGI. The CDR3 spans 17 residues. V shed 0 bases and J shed 7 bases, with 18 bases lying between them. In DNA form, the CDR3 reads TGTGCCAGCAGTTACTCTGCATCGCCAGTTAGTCCTGAAAAACTGTTTTTT. Translation: CASSYSASPVSPEKLFF.

This clonotype showed up many times. This sequence joins TRBV10-3 and TRBJ1-6; D gene unclear. The germline V gene has CDR1 ENHRY and CDR2 SYGVKD. The CDR3 is made up of 14 amino acids. Trimming took 3 bases from V and 9 from J, leaving 12 bases between them. DNA for the CDR3: TGTGCCATCAGTGAAGCCCGTCTGGGTTCACCCCTCCACTTT. Translation gives CAISEARLGSPLHF.

This clonotype has a count of ten or more. The chain joins TRBV5-1 to TRBJ2-3, with 7 bases matching TRBD2. The V gene's germline CDR1 is SGHRS and CDR2 YFSETQ. CDR3 length: 16 residues. The V segment lost 4 bases and the J segment 4 bases; nucleotides outside the gene matches: 12. In nucleotides, the CDR3 is TGCGCCAGCAGCCAACGCAGGGAGGGGAGCGCAGATACGCAGTATTTT. Translating it yields CASSQRREGSADTQYF.

This clonotype was recorded a few times. The rearrangement links TRBV12-3 or TRBV12-4 to TRBJ2-1, with TRBD1 identical over 7 bases. Germline trimming cut 2 bases from V and 10 bases from J; bases unmatched to any gene: 5. There are 13 residues in the CDR3. CDR3 bases: TGTGCCAGCAGTTTAAGAGGGGGCGCCGAGCAGTTCTTC. Translating gives CASSLRGGAEQFF.

This clonotype appeared many times. The rearrangement joins TRBV5-6 to TRBJ1-5, with 10 positions matching TRBD1. V shed 4 bases, J shed 3 bases, and the junction held 7 bases outside the gene matches. The CDR3 runs to 16 residues. CDR1 is SGHDT and CDR2 is YYEEEE in the germline V gene. The CDR3 loop reads CASSGGTGVPNQPQHF. Written as DNA, the CDR3 is TGTGCCAGCAGCGGCGGGACAGGGGTACCCAATCAGCCCCAGCATTTT.

This clonotype was counted only a few times. V is TRBV3-1 and J is TRBJ2-5; possible D gene TRBD2, 5 bases. Germline loops: CDR1 LGHDT, CDR2 YNNKEL (reference sequence). The CDR3 extends over 17 amino acids. V was cut by 0 bases and J by 1 base, with 15 bases left in between. CDR3 in DNA: TGTGCCAGCAGCCAAGATACCACGGGGTGGGGCCAAGAGACCCAGTACTTC. This codes for CASSQDTTGWGQETQYF.

This clonotype was picked up a small number of times. The CDR3 DNA sequence: TGTGCCAGCAGCTTAAAGGCGGGACGCATTCAACAAACCGGGACCCAGTACTTC. Amino acids: CASSLKAGRIQQTGTQYF. The gene calls are TRBV7-9 and TRBJ2-5; weak D call: TRBD2 (6 bases). The CDR3 is 18 amino acids. CDR1 and CDR2 from the germline V gene are SEHNR and FQNEAQ (reference sequence). V gave up 2 bases and J gave up 7 bases, with 26 bases separating them.

The chain is built from TRBV2 and TRBJ1-6, with D perhaps matching TRBD1 (5 bases). Germline V gene sequence: CDR1 SNHLY, CDR2 FYNNEI. The CDR3 has 13 residues. Trimming took off 3 bases at V and 8 bases at J, with 8 bases between the two ends. The DNA for the CDR3 is TGTGCCAGCAGTGAGGGGCGGGATTCACCCCTCCACTTT. This codes for CASSEGRDSPLHF.

The V gene is TRBV4-1, the J gene TRBJ2-3; 11 bases line up with TRBD2. CDR1 MGHRA and CDR2 YSYEKL come from the germline V gene. V was clipped by 1 base and J by 2 bases; unmatched bases: 5. The length of the CDR3 is 17 residues. CDR3 sequence: CASSQALAGEYTDTQYF. The CDR3, as DNA: TGCGCCAGCAGCCAAGCACTAGCGGGGGAATACACAGATACGCAGTATTTT.

This clonotype was seen repeatedly, ten times or more. The chain carries TRBV11-2 and TRBJ1-4; TRBD1 might be the D (6 bases). CDR3 size: 15 residues. Germline V gene data show CDR1 as SGHAT and CDR2 as FQNNGV. V lost 0 bases to trimming and J lost 2 bases, with 7 bases between them. The CDR3 DNA reads as TGTGCCAGCAGCTTAGATGGACAGACTAATGAAAAACTGTTTTTT. It codes for CASSLDGQTNEKLFF.

The V gene is TRBV6-2 or TRBV6-3, the J gene TRBJ2-2; D perhaps matches TRBD1 (6 bases). CDR1 is MNHEY and CDR2 is SVGEGT in the germline V gene. With 6 bases removed from V and 5 bases from J, the gap between germline ends came to 13 bases. CDR3 size: 14 residues. The CDR3 DNA reads TGTGCCAGCAGCCACAGGGAAGGAACCGGGGAGCTGTTTTTT. Its translation: CASSHREGTGELFF.

This clonotype has a handful of counts. The chain links TRBV5-4 to TRBJ2-3; 7 positions match TRBD1. Germline V gene lookup returns CDR1 SGHNT and CDR2 YYREEE (reference sequence). CDR3 length: 16 amino acids. J lost 4 bases, V lost 4 bases, and 12 bases had no gene match. CDR3 nucleotide sequence: TGTGCCAGCAGCCCGAAAAACAGGGGAGTTGCAGATACGCAGTATTTT. Protein: CASSPKNRGVADTQYF.

In its sample, this clonotype was seen a few times. CDR3 coding DNA: TGTGCCAGCAGCTTCCGAGCCGAACCAGGAGAGACCCAGTACTTC. Translation: CASSFRAEPGETQYF. The V call is TRBV7-8, the J call TRBJ2-5; D uncertain. The V end was cut by 3 bases, the J end by 4 bases, with 15 bases between. The CDR3 runs to 15 residues. Germline assignment: CDR1 SGHVS and CDR2 FQNEAQ.

This clonotype showed up just a few times. The chain links TRBV4-1 to TRBJ2-1; no firm D call. Germline-derived CDR1 and CDR2 are MGHRA and YSYEKL. Trimming removed 0 bases at V and 7 bases at J, with 4 bases between. CDR3 length: 12 residues. CDR3 residues: CASSQDLNEQFF. In DNA form, the CDR3 reads TGCGCCAGCAGCCAAGATTTGAATGAGCAGTTCTTC.

This clonotype was observed at least ten times. V gene TRBV9 combines with J gene TRBJ2-7; 9 bases fit TRBD1. Trimming removed 3 bases from V and 3 bases from J; junction bases left unmatched: 7. The CDR3 extends over 15 amino acids. Germline lookup yields CDR1 SGDLS and CDR2 YYNGEE. CDR3 sequence: CASSGQGESFYEQYF. In nucleotides, the CDR3 is TGTGCCAGCAGCGGACAGGGGGAATCTTTCTACGAGCAGTACTTC. Full variable domain (rest looked up from reference TRBV9 and TRBJ2-7): DSGVTQTPKHLITATGQRVTLRCSPRSGDLSVYWYQQSLDQGLQFLIQYYNGEERAKGNILERFSAQQFPDLHSELNLSSLELGDSALYFCASSGQGESFYEQYFGPGTRLTVT.

This clonotype was counted many times. This chain joins TRBV12-5 and TRBJ1-1, with no clear D. V lost 1 base to trimming and J lost 1 base, with 4 bases between them. The germline V gene has CDR1 LGHNT and CDR2 FRNRAP. This CDR3 is built from 13 residues. DNA for the CDR3: TGTGCTAGTGGTTTGGGGGGGAACACTGAAGCTTTCTTT. Residues: CASGLGGNTEAFF.